This T cell receptor beta chain was retrieved from a study of blood T cell repertoires in COVID-19. Study in general: Sources were T cells, B-cell-depleted T cells, or PBMCs; the material itself was cDNA or gDNA.

Authors' processing steps: By means of reference gene primer amplification, nucleated cell counts were estimated. Profiling relied on immunoSEQ multiplex PCR, and the TCRdb table lists in-frame clones only, not all of them. That table is the source of V, J and clone size, and D and trimming were worked out from the DNA. Of 95,000 to 100,000 clones in the sample, over 75% were seen once. There are 15 residues in the CDR3. V was pared by 5 bases and J by 7 bases, with 6 bases of the junction left unmatched. Germline V gene data show CDR1 as SGHAT and CDR2 as FQNNGV. The sequenced material came from peripheral blood. The V call is TRBV11-2, the J call TRBJ1-6; the match to TRBD1 covers 9 bases. This TCR came from a woman in her 30s with acute or convalescent COVID-19. The CDR3 here is CASSQQGAGNSPLHF. CDR3 coding DNA: TGTGCCAGCAGCCAACAGGGGGCAGGGAATTCACCCCTCCACTTT.